Presented here are 20 T cell receptor beta chains from one specimen sequenced in a study of cytomegalovirus exposure and HLA in healthy donors (dated by TCRdb to the late 2010s). Library prep was done by the immunoSEQ multiplex PCR assay. For the multiplex PCR, a mixture combining 60 forward primers for TCR Vbeta segments and 13 reverse primers for TCR Jbeta segments was used. Held by TCRdb, this immuneACCESS table contains in-frame sequences only and omits some clones. Under half of the omission traces to an unresolved V gene where checked; the cause of the rest is unknown. The sample table contains around 100,000 clones; only one count was recorded for 78% of them. Jointly, the top ten make up about 4% of the sample. Sequences were obtained from PBMCs. The receptors were gathered from a woman aged 40-49 years in good health and CMV-seropositive.

V and J are TRBV6-1 and TRBJ2-2, with 10 nucleotides matching TRBD1. Germline V lookup: CDR1 MNHNS, CDR2 SASEGT. This CDR3 is built from 16 residues. V lost 5 bases to trimming and J lost 7 bases; unmatched junction nucleotides: 10. The CDR3: CASSKGTGVNSGELFF. The CDR3, as DNA: TGTGCCAGCAGTAAAGGGACAGGGGTCAATAGCGGGGAGCTGTTTTTT.

The CDR3 DNA sequence: TGTGCCAGCAGTTTAATTGGGGGGGCGGCCGGGGAGCTGTTTTTT. Its translation: CASSLIGGAAGELFF. The V call is TRBV27, the J call TRBJ2-2; a weak D match, TRBD2 (7 bases). The CDR3 is 15 amino acids. Per germline, CDR1 MNHEY and CDR2 SMNVEV (reference sequence). Trimming took off 2 bases at V and 6 bases at J, with 13 bases between the two ends.

The CDR3 loop reads CASSETASGDGELFF. The CDR3 coding sequence is TGTGCCAGCAGTGAAACGGCTAGCGGTGACGGGGAGCTGTTTTTT. The J gene is TRBJ2-2, the V gene TRBV2; TRBD2 matches at 7 bases. Germline V gives CDR1 SNHLY, CDR2 FYNNEI. The ends lost 2 bases at V and 7 bases at J; junction bases unmatched: 7. There are 15 residues in the CDR3. Full variable domain (missing parts from reference TRBV2 and TRBJ2-2): EPEVTQTPSHQVTQMGQEVILRCVPISNHLYFYWYRQILGQKVEFLVSFYNNEISEKSEIFDDQFSVERPDGSNFTLKIRSTKLEDSAMYFCASSETASGDGELFFGEGSRLTVL.

The chain employs TRBV10-1 and TRBJ2-7, with D perhaps TRBD1 (6 bases). CDR3 length equals 15 residues. CDR1 is WNHNN and CDR2 is SYGVQD in the germline V gene (reference sequence). The V end was cut by 3 bases, the J end by 2 bases, with 14 bases between. CDR3 amino acids: CASSDSGAGAYEQYF. In DNA, the CDR3 is TGCGCCAGCAGTGACTCCGGGGCAGGGGCCTACGAGCAGTACTTC.

The chain couples TRBV5-1 to TRBJ2-7, with a possible D match to TRBD1 (6 bases). From germline, CDR1 is SGHRS and CDR2 YFSETQ. This CDR3 is built from 15 residues. V shed 2 bases and J shed 3 bases, with 15 bases lying between them. CDR3 protein: CASSFLPGQIYEQYF. For the CDR3, the DNA is TGCGCCAGCAGCTTCCTTCCGGGACAAATCTACGAGCAGTACTTC.

This clone was observed a handful of times. The V and J genes are TRBV5-1 and TRBJ2-4, with 8 bases identical to TRBD2. The CDR3 runs to 14 residues. The germline V gene encodes CDR1 SGHRS and CDR2 YFSETQ. With V trimmed by 4 bases and J by 10 bases, 10 bases remained unmatched. CDR3 sequence (DNA): TGCGCCAGCAGCATGCGGGGGGAAGGAGGGATTCAGTACTTC. Its protein product is CASSMRGEGGIQYF.

The chain combines TRBV28 with TRBJ2-7; 8 bases line up with TRBD1. Germline V CDR1 and CDR2: MDHEN, SYDVKM. The J segment lost 6 bases and the V segment lost 2 bases, leaving 3 bases of the junction unmatched. The CDR3 is made up of 13 amino acids. The CDR3 nucleotides read TGTGCCAGCAGTTTAACAGGGGGGCGCGAGCAGTACTTC. Its protein product is CASSLTGGREQYF. The variable domain in full, completed from reference TRBV28 and TRBJ2-7, reads DVKVTQSSRYLVKRTGEKVFLECVQDMDHENMFWYRQDPGLGLRLIYFSYDVKMKEKGDIPEGYSVSREKKERFSLILESASTNQTSMYLCASSLTGGREQYFGPGTRLTVT.

The count of this clone is one. The chain uses TRBV18 and TRBJ2-1, with 8 bases that match TRBD2. J lost 2 bases, V lost 5 bases, and 2 bases had no gene match. The CDR3 loop spans 14 amino acids. CDR1 is KGHSH and CDR2 is LQKENI in the germline V gene. The CDR3 reads CASSIAGPYNEQFF. In DNA form, the CDR3 reads TGTGCCAGCTCAATAGCGGGGCCCTACAATGAGCAGTTCTTC.

The chain uses TRBV6-6 and TRBJ2-7, with D uncertain. The CDR3 loop spans 13 amino acids. Trimming pared 0 bases from V and 5 bases from J, leaving 8 bases between. CDR1 MNHNY and CDR2 SVGAGI come from the germline V gene (reference sequence). CDR3 residues: CASSYSSHDEQYF. In DNA form, the CDR3 reads TGTGCCAGCAGTTACTCGAGTCACGACGAGCAGTACTTC.

The chain employs TRBV5-1 and TRBJ2-5; D is uncertain. V lost 5 bases and J 2 bases, leaving 7 bases between the germline ends. Germline-derived CDR1 and CDR2 are SGHRS and YFSETQ. This CDR3 has 12 amino acids. Written as DNA, the CDR3 is TGCGCCAGCAGTCAGGCACAAGAGACCCAGTACTTC. This sequence encodes CASSQAQETQYF.

This chain joins TRBV7-2 and TRBJ2-7; D remains ambiguous. CDR1 SGHTA and CDR2 FQGNSA come from the germline V gene. The CDR3 covers 14 residues. V was pared by 4 bases and J by 2 bases, with 12 bases between. The CDR3 region has the DNA TGTGCCAGCAGCTCTTACCTAGAGACCTACGAGCAGTACTTC. Protein: CASSSYLETYEQYF.

The chain uses TRBV27 and TRBJ2-7; no definite D call. Germline values: CDR1 MNHEY, CDR2 SMNVEV (reference sequence). This CDR3 is 14 amino acids long. Between the trimmed V and J ends, which lost 4 bases and 1 base, there was a span of 11 bases. The CDR3 protein is CASSSLYRSYEQYF. The CDR3 DNA follows: TGTGCCAGCAGTTCCTTGTACCGGTCCTACGAGCAGTACTTC.

The gene calls are TRBV27 and TRBJ2-7, with 7 positions matching TRBD1. The length of the CDR3 is 13 residues. V gave up 3 bases and J gave up 4 bases; unmatched junction bases: 3. Looked up from germline, CDR1 is MNHEY and CDR2 is SMNVEV (reference sequence). The CDR3 DNA reads as TGTGCCAGCAGTTTGGGACAGAGGTACGAGCAGTACTTC. Protein: CASSLGQRYEQYF.

The rearrangement joins TRBV4-1 to TRBJ1-4, with D tentatively TRBD1 (5 bases). CDR1 MGHRA and CDR2 YSYEKL come from the germline V gene. Trimming stripped 4 bases from V and 5 bases from J, with 20 bases between. CDR3 length: 17 amino acids. The CDR3 DNA reads as TGCGCCAGCAGCCCAGGGCCCGACCGCGGTGTCAATGAAAAACTGTTTTTT. It codes for CASSPGPDRGVNEKLFF.

This rearrangement joins TRBV7-3 to TRBJ2-3, with TRBD2 matching over 8 bases. The germline gives CDR1 SGHTA, CDR2 FQGTGA. Losses at the gene ends were 1 base for V and 1 base for J; bases not matched to a gene: 4. This CDR3 has 16 amino acids. CDR3 coding DNA: TGTGCCAGCAGCTTAAACCCAGCGGGAGGCACAGATACGCAGTATTTT. Translated: CASSLNPAGGTDTQYF.

The chain is built from TRBV9 and TRBJ1-6; TRBD1 matches at 7 bases. With 4 bases clipped from V and 7 bases from J, the junction kept 5 bases outside the gene matches. The CDR3 loop spans 14 amino acids. Per germline, CDR1 SGDLS and CDR2 YYNGEE. The CDR3 loop reads CASSPGQTNSPLHF. CDR3 nucleotides: TGTGCCAGCAGCCCGGGACAGACGAATTCACCCCTCCACTTT.

This rearrangement joins TRBV29-1 to TRBJ2-1; 8 bases map to TRBD2. The V and J ends lost 1 base and 15 bases, in that order; junction bases with no gene match: 17. The germline CDR1 and CDR2 sequences are SQVTM and ANQGSEA. The CDR3 extends over 15 amino acids. In nucleotides, the CDR3 is TGCAGCGTTGAAGGGCCAGCGGGAGATGGGGGGCGACGGTTCTTC. It encodes CSVEGPAGDGGRRFF.

The rearrangement links TRBV28 to TRBJ2-3; the D gene is possibly TRBD2 (6 bases). V gave up 5 bases and J gave up 3 bases, with 15 bases separating them. This CDR3 has 15 residues. CDR1 and CDR2 from the germline V gene are MDHEN and SYDVKM. The DNA for the CDR3 is TGTGCCAGCAGTCGGAGACTAGTGATGACAGATACGCAGTATTTT. It yields the protein CASSRRLVMTDTQYF. The full variable domain, its missing parts supplied by reference TRBV28 and TRBJ2-3, is DVKVTQSSRYLVKRTGEKVFLECVQDMDHENMFWYRQDPGLGLRLIYFSYDVKMKEKGDIPEGYSVSREKKERFSLILESASTNQTSMYLCASSRRLVMTDTQYFGPGTRLTVL.

This clone was counted between two and nine times. V is TRBV15 and J is TRBJ2-7; 12 nucleotides line up with TRBD2. Germline V lookup: CDR1 LNHNV, CDR2 YYDKDF (reference sequence). V trimming: 1 base; J trimming: 1 base; junction bases outside the gene matches: 8. The CDR3 has 18 amino acids. The chain's CDR3 is CATSRGGTSGPGSYEQYF. DNA of the CDR3: TGTGCCACCAGCAGAGGAGGGACTAGCGGGCCAGGGTCCTACGAGCAGTACTTC. Based on the CDR3 plus reference TRBV15 and TRBJ2-7, the full variable domain is DAMVIQNPRYQVTQFGKPVTLSCSQTLNHNVMYWYQQKSSQAPKLLFHYYDKDFNNEADTPDNFQSRRPNTSFCFLDIRSPGLGDTAMYLCATSRGGTSGPGSYEQYFGPGTRLTVT.

The V and J genes are TRBV30 and TRBJ2-1, with TRBD2 as a possible D gene (5 bases). This CDR3 region has 16 residues. Trimming shortened V by 3 bases and J by 1 base, and 16 bases separated the two germline ends. Germline-derived CDR1 and CDR2 are GTSNPN and SVGIG (reference sequence). The CDR3 protein is CAWRGEGVESYNEQFF. DNA for the CDR3: TGTGCCTGGAGGGGCGAGGGAGTGGAGTCCTACAATGAGCAGTTCTTC.